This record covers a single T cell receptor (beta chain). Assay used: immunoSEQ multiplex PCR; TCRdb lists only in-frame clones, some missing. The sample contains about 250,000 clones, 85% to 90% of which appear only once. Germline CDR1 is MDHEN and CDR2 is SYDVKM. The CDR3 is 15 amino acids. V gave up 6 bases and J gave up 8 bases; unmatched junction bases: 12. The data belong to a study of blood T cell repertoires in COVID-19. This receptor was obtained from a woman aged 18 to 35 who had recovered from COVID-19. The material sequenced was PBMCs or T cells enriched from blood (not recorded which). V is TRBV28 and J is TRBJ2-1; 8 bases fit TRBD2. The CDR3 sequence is CASRPPGGRFDEQFF. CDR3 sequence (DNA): TGTGCCAGCAGACCCCCGGGGGGGCGATTTGATGAGCAGTTCTTC. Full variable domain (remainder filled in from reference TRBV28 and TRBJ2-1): DVKVTQSSRYLVKRTGEKVFLECVQDMDHENMFWYRQDPGLGLRLIYFSYDVKMKEKGDIPEGYSVSREKKERFSLILESASTNQTSMYLCASRPPGGRFDEQFFGPGTRLTVL.